One T cell receptor (beta chain) is described in this entry. Its antigen is currently not known. Per-nucleotide qualities are absent, and no much larger clonotype sits a single base away. This specimen's treatment or condition label, interpreted: approximately 18 received Ad26.COV2.S at low or high dose, single or two shots; 5 received placebo; per-sample allocation not given. Repertoires of vaccine and placebo recipients were sequenced from samples taken on day 63 after the first injection. Cohort 1b enrolled fewer than 30 adults aged 18-55 years at a single site in Boston, USA, between 29 July and 7 August 2020. As a vaccine, Ad26.COV2.S was a replication-incompetent adenovirus type 26 vector that expressed a prefusion-stabilized SARS-CoV-2 spike protein derived from the original Wuhan strain. The data were taken from a study of Ad26.COV2.S vaccination and SARS-CoV-2 variants (dated by TCRdb to 2020 to 2022). Describing the broader study: Donors in the vaccine arm were drawn from COV1001, a phase I-IIa trial of Ad26.COV2.S in healthy adults that was multicentre, randomized, double-blind and placebo-controlled. Dosing of Ad26.COV2.S was intramuscular, at either 5x10^10 or 1x10^11 viral particles, delivered as one shot or as two shots spaced 56 days apart. TCRbeta repertoire sequencing was used to assess the specificity and breadth of SARS-CoV-2-reactive T cell receptors after Ad26.COV2.S vaccination. A total of 32 samples were included in the TCR-sequenced set, comprising approximately 20 Ad26.COV2.S vaccine recipients, 5 placebo recipients and 8 SARS-CoV-2 convalescent individuals. Trial participants were randomized into five groups of five, in which low-dose or high-dose Ad26.COV2.S was given once or twice, or placebo was given on both occasions. Blinding of investigators to trial group allocation was maintained during experiments and outcome assessment.

Broad study findings and their caveats: Comparing responses between vaccine doses or regimens was not something the study was powered to do. Comparable non-spike TCR breadth was observed between vaccine and placebo recipients, consistent with only spike being contained in the vaccine. Substantial breadth of spike-specific CD8+ and CD4+ T cell responses was reported after vaccination. Ad26.COV2.S recipients had higher spike-specific TCR breadth than placebo recipients (P = 0.0014). The authors noted that the TCR breadth and depth analyses may have underestimated total T cell responses.

V lost 1 base and J lost 5 bases; the stretch between them is 13 bases long. The germline V gene (reference sequence) provides CDR1 SGHNT and CDR2 YYREEE. From cysteine to phenylalanine, the CDR3 is 14 amino acids long. Of all the DNA, just the CDR3 is kept, 42 bases in frame from base 1. The immunoSEQ Assay was the method used to sequence TCRbeta CDR3 regions. After extraction, genomic DNA underwent amplification by bias-controlled multiplex PCR, followed by high-throughput sequencing. The authors processed their data as follows. Collapsing and filtering of sequences were performed to quantify the absolute abundance of each unique TCRbeta CDR3 region. T cell fraction was estimated by normalizing TCRbeta template counts to usable DNA, which was measured by amplifying reference genes present in all nucleated cells. Repertoire TCRs were annotated as SARS-CoV-2-specific by exact matching of V gene, CDR3 amino acid sequence and J gene to a known reactive TCR set. The reference SARS-CoV-2 TCR set was derived from MIRA and filtered for enrichment in COVID-19-positive ImmuneCODE repertoires, a step that removed public or cross-reactive TCRs. Using the MIRA antigens, annotated TCRs were further analysed by specific ORF or by position within an ORF. Depth was the summed frequency of annotated unique rearrangements, while breadth was defined as annotated unique rearrangements over total unique productive rearrangements. Two-sided Wilcoxon rank-sum tests were applied when comparing TCR breadth between groups. The clones in this table, taken by TCRdb from immuneACCESS, are in-frame only. Not every clone is retained; where verified, under half of the shortfall comes from an unresolved V gene, and the cause of the rest is unknown. V and J calls and clone size are copied from that table; D and trimming were computed from the DNA. The sample contains 400,000 to 450,000 clones, over 75% of them found a single time. The ten largest clones capture 9% to 15% of the sample.

The input for sequencing was peripheral blood, taken in a trial of Ad26.COV2.S vaccine versus placebo. The receptor was isolated from a person aged 18-65 years who received the Ad26.COV2.S COVID-19 vaccine or a placebo. Recombination connected TRBV5-4 to TRBJ2-7; a tentative D call is TRBD1 (5 bases match). The CDR3: CASSLQGAGNEQYF. The DNA sequence reads TGTGCCAGCAGCTTGCAAGGGGCAGGGAACGAGCAGTACTTC. Here the CDR3 is joined to the reference TRBV5-4 and TRBJ2-7 genes, and the full variable domain is: ETGVTQSPTHLIKTRGQQVTLRCSSQSGHNTVSWYQQALGQGPQFIFQYYREEENGRGNFPPRFSGLQFPNYSSELNVNALELDDSALYLCASSLQGAGNEQYFGPGTRLTVT.